A single sample is the source of the 24 T cell receptor beta chains below, sequenced in a study of T cell responses to AZD1222 COVID-19 vaccine (dated by TCRdb to about 2021). The protocol used for the library was the immunoSEQ multiplex PCR assay. The clones in this table, taken by TCRdb from immuneACCESS, are in-frame only. Not every clone is retained; where verified, under half of the shortfall comes from an unresolved V gene, and the cause of the rest is unknown. Here the sample has about 130,000 clones; roughly 90% occur a single time. The ten largest clones represent 1.5% to 1.9% of the sample. According to the study, the label for this sample's time point signals: baseline before first vaccination. Sequencing was performed on peripheral blood, taken on day 0 of AZD1222 vaccination. These receptors were obtained from an adult in good health.

The V call is TRBV9, the J call TRBJ1-1; 7 positions match TRBD1. This CDR3 comprises 15 residues. V dropped 4 bases and J dropped 5; count of bases not matched to a gene: 11. Germline loops: CDR1 SGDLS, CDR2 YYNGEE. In DNA, the CDR3 is TGTGCCAGCAGCCCCCTGAACAGGGGAACTACTGAAGCTTTCTTT. This translates into CASSPLNRGTTEAFF.

This chain connects TRBV2 to TRBJ2-3, with D perhaps TRBD1 (5 bases). Trimming shortened V by 6 bases and J by 2 bases, and 15 bases separated the two germline ends. There are 15 residues in the CDR3. CDR1 SNHLY and CDR2 FYNNEI come from the germline V gene. The CDR3 DNA reads as TGTGCCAGCAGCCCGCAGGGTGTGGACACAGATACGCAGTATTTT. This codes for CASSPQGVDTDTQYF.

To note about this clone: Additional DNA sequences in this sample encode the identical CDR3. This sequence joins TRBV19 and TRBJ2-7; 12 bases align to TRBD2. The CDR3 contains 15 residues. Trimming removed 2 bases from V and 3 bases from J; junction bases left unmatched: 2. Germline CDR1 and CDR2: LNHDA and SQIVND (reference sequence). CDR3 coding DNA: TGTGCCAGTAGTATAACGACTAGCGGGAGCTACGAGCAGTACTTC. Translation: CASSITTSGSYEQYF.

The chain employs TRBV28 and TRBJ2-2; 7 nucleotides align to TRBD2. The CDR3 has 16 amino acids. V lost 5 bases and J lost 2; bases outside the gene matches: 8. Germline-derived CDR1 and CDR2 are MDHEN and SYDVKM. CDR3 nucleotide sequence: TGTGCCAGCAGTCCTTCGGCTAGCGGAAACACCGGGGAGCTGTTTTTT. Its protein product is CASSPSASGNTGELFF.

This clone was recorded only once. V is TRBV7-9 and J is TRBJ2-3; TRBD2 matches 7 bases. The germline gives CDR1 SEHNR, CDR2 FQNEAQ (reference sequence). The CDR3 is 15 amino acids. The V segment lost 4 bases and the J segment 5 bases; nucleotides outside the gene matches: 9. The CDR3 sequence is CASSYRGGGRDTQYF. CDR3 nucleotide sequence: TGTGCCAGCAGCTACAGAGGCGGGGGAAGAGATACGCAGTATTTT.

The J gene is TRBJ1-1, the V gene TRBV9; the D gene is possibly TRBD1 (5 bases). The V gene's germline CDR1 is SGDLS and CDR2 YYNGEE. With 3 bases removed from V and 0 bases from J, the gap between germline ends came to 9 bases. The length of the CDR3 is 14 residues. The CDR3 here is CASSDDRLNTEAFF. The CDR3 region has the DNA TGTGCCAGCAGCGATGACAGATTGAACACTGAAGCTTTCTTT.

The chain couples TRBV10-1 to TRBJ2-7; weak D call: TRBD2 (7 bases). Trimming left V 0 bases short and J 7 bases short, with 10 bases between. Germline lookup yields CDR1 WNHNN and CDR2 SYGVQD (reference sequence). The CDR3 consists of 13 residues. CDR3 loop: CASSESRGGEQYF. In DNA, the CDR3 is TGCGCCAGCAGTGAGTCGAGGGGGGGAGAGCAGTACTTC.

The rearrangement joins TRBV10-2 to TRBJ2-3; D might be TRBD2 (5 bases). The length of the CDR3 is 14 residues. Germline CDR1 WSHSY, CDR2 SAAADI. Trimming took off 4 bases at V and 6 bases at J, with 14 bases between the two ends. The CDR3 coding sequence is TGCGCCAGCAGTGGGACTCTGACACAGGATACGCAGTATTTT. Translated, it gives CASSGTLTQDTQYF.

CDR3 loop: CASSEVLEGPLYEQYF. The CDR3 region has the DNA TGCGCCAGCAGTGAGGTCCTAGAGGGTCCCCTCTACGAGCAGTACTTC. V is TRBV10-1 and J is TRBJ2-7; possibly TRBD2 for D (5 bases). Deletions cut 2 bases from V and 3 bases from J, with 17 bases between. The CDR3 is made up of 16 amino acids. Per the germline V gene, CDR1 is WNHNN and CDR2 is SYGVQD (reference sequence).

The chain links TRBV5-6 to TRBJ1-5; D unresolved. Between the trimmed V and J ends, which lost 0 bases and 4 bases, there was a span of 11 bases. Germline assignment: CDR1 SGHDT and CDR2 YYEEEE. The CDR3 extends over 15 amino acids. CDR3 protein: CASSLAYSRNQPQHF. In nucleotides, the CDR3 is TGTGCCAGCAGCTTGGCCTACAGTAGGAATCAGCCCCAGCATTTT.

V usage is TRBV4-3 and J usage is TRBJ2-3; no reliable D call. The ends were cut back, 1 base at V and 1 base at J, with 9 bases in the middle. This CDR3 has 15 residues. Germline V gene data show CDR1 as LGHNA and CDR2 as YSLEER. CDR3 residues: CASSQGTPRTDTQYF. For the CDR3, the DNA is TGCGCCAGCAGCCAAGGAACACCCCGCACAGATACGCAGTATTTT.

The CDR3 loop is CASSSRLGLDTQYF. The CDR3 DNA follows: TGTGCCAGCAGCTCAAGACTAGGACTAGATACGCAGTATTTT. The V and J genes are TRBV7-2 and TRBJ2-3; D possibly corresponds to TRBD2 (6 bases). The CDR3 runs 14 residues. Germline V lookup: CDR1 SGHTA, CDR2 FQGNSA. The V and J ends lost 4 bases and 5 bases respectively, with 13 bases between them. The complete variable domain, with remaining parts taken from reference TRBV7-2 and TRBJ2-3, reads GAGVSQSPSNKVTEKGKDVELRCDPISGHTALYWYRQSLGQGLEFLIYFQGNSAPDKSGLPSDRFSAERTGGSVSTLTIQRTQQEDSAVYLCASSSRLGLDTQYFGPGTRLTVL.

The rearrangement uses TRBV19 and TRBJ1-6, with D perhaps matching TRBD1 (5 bases). The CDR3 is 15 residues long. Trimming shortened V by 5 bases and J by 0 bases, and 8 bases separated the two germline ends. Germline lookup yields CDR1 LNHDA and CDR2 SQIVND (reference sequence). The CDR3 is CASSLTVSYNSPLHF. The CDR3 nucleotides are TGTGCCAGTAGTCTGACAGTCTCCTATAATTCACCCCTCCACTTT.

This rearrangement joins TRBV5-1 to TRBJ2-7; D possibly corresponds to TRBD1 (6 bases). Germline V CDR1 and CDR2: SGHRS, YFSETQ. The CDR3 covers 16 residues. Between the trimmed V and J ends, which lost 0 bases and 1 base, there was a span of 14 bases. This CDR3 is CASSLARDTGSYEQYF. The CDR3 nucleotides read TGCGCCAGCAGCTTGGCACGGGACACCGGTTCCTACGAGCAGTACTTC.

This rearrangement joins TRBV5-5 to TRBJ1-2; D gene ambiguous. The V end lost 2 bases, the J end lost 4 bases, and 12 bases lay between the germline ends. CDR3 size: 14 residues. Germline V gene lookup returns CDR1 SGHKS and CDR2 YYEKEE (reference sequence). This CDR3 is CASSLPRYFYGYTF. The CDR3 DNA follows: TGTGCCAGCAGCTTACCCAGGTATTTCTATGGCTACACCTTC.

Of note for this clone: Germline and junction disagree at one end, which may indicate a read error. V is TRBV7-9 and J is TRBJ2-7, with D tentatively TRBD2 (7 bases). CDR1 is SEHNR and CDR2 is FQNEAQ in the germline V gene (reference sequence). The CDR3 covers 11 residues. The CDR3 DNA reads TGTGCCAGCAGCGGGGGCGGGAGAATGGCCTTC. Translating gives CASSGGGRMAF.

The rearrangement links TRBV28 to TRBJ1-5, with a weak D call TRBD1 (5 bases). Trimming shortened V by 1 base and J by 1 base, and 8 bases separated the two germline ends. Germline V gene sequence: CDR1 MDHEN, CDR2 SYDVKM. CDR3 length: 15 amino acids. The CDR3 sequence: CASSLYDSSNQPQHF. The CDR3 DNA sequence: TGTGCCAGCAGTTTATATGACAGCAGCAATCAGCCCCAGCATTTT.

The V call is TRBV19, the J call TRBJ2-2; tentatively, D is TRBD2 (5 bases). Germline assignment: CDR1 LNHDA and CDR2 SQIVND (reference sequence). V was pared by 10 bases and J by 7 bases, with 19 bases between. This CDR3 has 14 amino acids. CDR3 sequence reads: CATRGETRIGELFF. The CDR3 coding sequence is TGTGCCACCCGGGGAGAGACGAGGATCGGGGAGCTGTTTTTT.

CDR3 sequence (DNA): TGTGCCAGCAGTCCCCACTACGAGCAGTACTTC. It encodes CASSPHYEQYF. The V call is TRBV12-3 or TRBV12-4, the J call TRBJ2-7; D unresolved. This CDR3 has 11 amino acids. V lost 5 bases, J lost 3 bases, and 5 bases lay in between.

CDR3 residues: CSVETEGVERDFYGYTF. The CDR3 nucleotides are TGCAGCGTTGAAACTGAAGGGGTCGAAAGAGATTTTTATGGCTACACCTTC. This rearrangement joins TRBV29-1 to TRBJ1-2, with D perhaps TRBD1 (5 bases). The CDR3 spans 17 residues. Trimming pared 2 bases from V and 5 bases from J, leaving 24 bases between. The germline V gene has CDR1 SQVTM and CDR2 ANQGSEA.

CDR3 bases: TGTGCCAGCAGCTTAGCGTCAGGAAGGGCTGAAGCTTTCTTT. The encoded protein is CASSLASGRAEAFF. The chain joins TRBV7-9 to TRBJ1-1; D is ambiguous. This CDR3 is built from 14 residues. Germline V CDR1 and CDR2: SEHNR, FQNEAQ (reference sequence). The V end lost 0 bases, the J end lost 6 bases, and 11 bases lay between the germline ends.

The chain combines TRBV24-1 with TRBJ2-7, with D perhaps matching TRBD1 (8 bases). CDR1 is KGHDR, CDR2 SFDVKD, per germline. CDR3 size: 15 residues. Trimming removed 7 bases from V and 1 base from J, with 16 bases in between. In DNA, the CDR3 is TGTGCCACCAGGGGATACAGGGGGGGTTCCTACGAGCAGTACTTC. The encoded protein is CATRGYRGGSYEQYF.

This sequence joins TRBV25-1 and TRBJ2-2; D is ambiguous. In germline, CDR1 is MGHDK, CDR2 SYGVNS. The ends were cut back, 0 bases at V and 7 bases at J, with 6 bases in the middle. The CDR3 sequence is 13 residues long. The CDR3 loop is CASSEYEGGELFF. The CDR3 nucleotides read TGTGCCAGCAGTGAATATGAAGGCGGGGAGCTGTTTTTT.

This clone was picked up a small number of times. The gene calls are TRBV18 and TRBJ2-7, with D maybe TRBD1 (5 bases). V was cut by 1 base and J by 3 bases, with 7 bases left in between. Germline lookup yields CDR1 KGHSH and CDR2 LQKENI. The CDR3 is 13 amino acids. CDR3 in amino acids: CASSPLTVYEQYF. In DNA, the CDR3 is TGTGCCAGCTCACCACTGACAGTCTACGAGCAGTACTTC.